This T cell receptor beta chain was identified during a study of cytomegalovirus exposure and HLA in healthy donors. Notes on this clone: No antigen is known for it.

The PCR had 60 Vbeta and 13 Jbeta primers. As handled by the study authors: Some 9.9 million of around 85 million unique TCR beta chains were shared, per a later count. The repertoire was sequenced with immunoSEQ multiplex PCR; TCRdb's copy has only in-frame clones and lacks some. For V, J and clone size, that table is used; D and trimming come from the DNA. The sample carries approximately 140,000 clones, around 75% recorded once. Overall study findings and caveats: Later examination showed HLA-associated TCR beta chains had greater clonal expansion than equally common others.

Germline V gene lookup returns CDR1 SGHKS and CDR2 YYEKEE (reference sequence). This CDR3 is 16 amino acids long. After removal of 1 base from V and 5 bases from J, the junction contained 10 bases not matched to a gene. Sample: PBMCs. The rearrangement links TRBV5-5 to TRBJ2-7; 9 bases line up with TRBD1. This TCR was sampled from a human donor in good health. The CDR3 sequence is CASSLSGGQGFDEQYF. As DNA, the CDR3 is TGTGCCAGCAGCTTGAGTGGGGGACAGGGTTTTGACGAGCAGTACTTC.